This T cell receptor beta chain comes out of a study of blood T cell repertoires in COVID-19. The protocol was immunoSEQ multiplex PCR, while the TCRdb copy is restricted to in-frame clones and leaves out a portion. This table has approximately 110,000 clones, around 78% appearing once. The ends were cut back, 2 bases at V and 0 bases at J, with 9 bases in the middle. The CDR3 contains 15 residues. Germline V gives CDR1 SGHTS, CDR2 YDEGEE. This clone was picked up a small number of times. The chain couples TRBV5-8 to TRBJ1-5; D not certain. Sequenced sample: peripheral blood. The receptor comes from a woman aged 55 to 70 with acute or convalescent COVID-19. The CDR3 bases are TGTGCCAGCAGCTTCCGTGGAGATAGCAATCAGCCCCAGCATTTT. Translation gives CASSFRGDSNQPQHF.